This TCR beta chain is drawn from a study of T cell repertoires in cytomegalovirus infection. As for the study in general: Both CMV infection and a matching HLA type were indicated by public TCR beta signatures.

Study-wide points: Totalled public TCR beta family frequency picked out people who carried CMV plus the relevant HLA. It was HLA-C-restricted CMV-specific TCR beta clonotypes that dominated the response ex vivo.

TCRdb reanalysed the reads using MiXCR and keeps one entry per CDR3 protein. The table records around 300,000 distinct CDR3 sequences, around a quarter of them present only once. Points on this clonotype: Its antigen is not identified.

This receptor was identified in a human donor in good health (CMV status not recorded). Some clones in this sample may be carry-over from other donors' samples. The material sequenced was cultured PBMCs, taken from culture after CMV antigen stimulation.

CDR3 coding DNA: TGTGCCACCAGCAGAGGAACGGGAGGGAGCTATGGCTACACCTTC. Protein: CATSRGTGGSYGYTF. V gene TRBV15 combines with J gene TRBJ1-2; no definite D call. The V gene's germline CDR1 is LNHNV and CDR2 YYDKDF (reference sequence). V was clipped by 1 base and J by 4 bases, with 13 bases between them. The CDR3 loop spans 15 amino acids.